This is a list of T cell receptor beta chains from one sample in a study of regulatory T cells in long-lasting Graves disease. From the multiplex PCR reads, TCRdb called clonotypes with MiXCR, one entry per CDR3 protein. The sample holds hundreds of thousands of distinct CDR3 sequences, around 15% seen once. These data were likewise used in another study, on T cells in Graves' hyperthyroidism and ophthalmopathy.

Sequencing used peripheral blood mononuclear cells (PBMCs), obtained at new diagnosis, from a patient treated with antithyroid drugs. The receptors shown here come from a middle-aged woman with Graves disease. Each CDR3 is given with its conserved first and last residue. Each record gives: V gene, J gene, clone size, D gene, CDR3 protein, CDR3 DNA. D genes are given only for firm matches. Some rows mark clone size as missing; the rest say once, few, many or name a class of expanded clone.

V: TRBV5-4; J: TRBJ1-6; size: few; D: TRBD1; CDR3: CASRGQGGAAALHF; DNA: TGTGCCAGCAGGGGACAGGGTGGAGCCGCAGCCCTCCACTTT
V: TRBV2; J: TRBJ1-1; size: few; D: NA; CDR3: CASSYAAGRKAFF; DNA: TGTGCCAGCAGTTATGCGGCCGGACGGAAAGCTTTCTTT
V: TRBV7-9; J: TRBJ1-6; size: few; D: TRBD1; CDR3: CASSPGTGVYRSYNSPLHF; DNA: TGTGCCAGCAGCCCCGGGACAGGGGTCTATCGGTCCTATAATTCACCCCTCCACTTT
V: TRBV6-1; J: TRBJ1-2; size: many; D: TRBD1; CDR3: CASHRGTYGYTF; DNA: TGTGCCAGCCACAGGGGGACTTATGGCTACACCTTC
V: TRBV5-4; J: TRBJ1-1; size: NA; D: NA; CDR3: CASSLGPLDTEAFF; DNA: TGTGCCAGCAGCTTGGGGCCGCTGGACACTGAAGCTTTCTTT
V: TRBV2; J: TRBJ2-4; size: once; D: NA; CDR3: CASSDDNTGGDIQYF; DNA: TGTGCCAGCAGTGACGATAATACAGGGGGGGACATTCAGTACTTC
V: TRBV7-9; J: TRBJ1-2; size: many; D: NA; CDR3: CASSTTDGGYTF; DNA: TGTGCCAGCAGCACCACGGATGGAGGCTACACCTTC
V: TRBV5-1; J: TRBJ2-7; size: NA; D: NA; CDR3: CASSLGGSPTYEQYF; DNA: TGCGCCAGCAGCTTAGGGGGATCTCCAACCTACGAGCAGTACTTC
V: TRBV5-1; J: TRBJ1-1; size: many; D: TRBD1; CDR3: CASSFSGQGDTEAFF; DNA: TGCGCCAGCAGCTTTTCCGGACAGGGCGACACTGAAGCTTTCTTT
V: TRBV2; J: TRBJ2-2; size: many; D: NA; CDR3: CASSEQGLGTGELFF; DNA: TGTGCCAGCAGTGAACAGGGTTTAGGAACCGGGGAGCTGTTTTTT
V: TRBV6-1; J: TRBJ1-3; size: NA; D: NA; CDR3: CASSEALPWASGNTIYF; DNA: TGTGCCAGCAGTGAAGCGCTTCCTTGGGCCTCTGGAAACACCATATATTTT
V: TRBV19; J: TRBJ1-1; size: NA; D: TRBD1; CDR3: CASREDRAFPEAFF; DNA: TGTGCCAGTAGGGAGGACAGGGCTTTTCCTGAAGCTTTCTTT
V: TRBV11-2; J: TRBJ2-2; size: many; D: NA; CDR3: CASSFSLQASNTGELFF; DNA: TGTGCCAGCAGCTTTTCCTTACAGGCGTCGAACACCGGGGAGCTGTTTTTT
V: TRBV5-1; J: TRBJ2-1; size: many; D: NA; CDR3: CASSAPSTLRNNEQFF; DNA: TGCGCCAGCAGCGCCCCCTCTACCCTTCGGAACAATGAGCAGTTCTTC
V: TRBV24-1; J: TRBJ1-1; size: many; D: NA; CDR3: CATSDWRNTEAFF; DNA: TGTGCCACCAGTGATTGGAGAAACACTGAAGCTTTCTTT
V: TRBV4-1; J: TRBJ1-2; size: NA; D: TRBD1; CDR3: CASSQVGQVRGYTF; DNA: TGCGCCAGCAGCCAAGTTGGACAGGTTCGGGGCTACACCTTC
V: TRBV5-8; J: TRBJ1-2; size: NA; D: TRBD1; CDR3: CASSSTGTGYGYTF; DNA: TGTGCCAGCAGCTCGACCGGGACAGGATATGGCTACACCTTC
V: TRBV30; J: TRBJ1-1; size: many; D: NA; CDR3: CAWSVHERNEAFF; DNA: TGTGCCTGGAGTGTACACGAACGGAATGAAGCTTTCTTT
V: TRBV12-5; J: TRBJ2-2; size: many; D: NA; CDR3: CASGGYANTGELFF; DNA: TGTGCTAGTGGAGGGTACGCGAACACCGGGGAGCTGTTTTTT
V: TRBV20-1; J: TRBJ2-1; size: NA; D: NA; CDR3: CSARDHGEKVYNEQFF; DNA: TGCAGTGCTAGAGATCACGGGGAAAAGGTCTACAATGAGCAGTTCTTC
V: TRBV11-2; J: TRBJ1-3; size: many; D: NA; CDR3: CASSFLGAHTGNTIYF; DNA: TGTGCCAGCAGCTTTCTGGGAGCCCATACTGGAAACACCATATATTTT
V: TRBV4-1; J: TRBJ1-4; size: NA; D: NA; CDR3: CASSQGDLNEKLFF; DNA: TGTGCCAGCAGCCAAGGGGACCTTAATGAAAAACTGTTTTTT
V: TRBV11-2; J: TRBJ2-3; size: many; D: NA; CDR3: CASSPGLGDTQYF; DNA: TGTGCCAGCAGCCCGGGGCTGGGAGATACGCAGTATTTT
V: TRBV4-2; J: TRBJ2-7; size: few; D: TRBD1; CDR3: CASSQVGQGSYEQYF; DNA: TGTGCCAGCAGCCAAGTCGGACAGGGGAGTTACGAGCAGTACTTC
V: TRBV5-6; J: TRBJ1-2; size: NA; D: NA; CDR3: CTSSLSPTYGYTF; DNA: TGTACCAGCAGCTTGTCACCCACCTATGGCTACACCTTC
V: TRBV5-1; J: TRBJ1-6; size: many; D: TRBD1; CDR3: CASSPDRGASPLHF; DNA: TGCGCCAGCAGCCCTGACAGGGGAGCTTCACCCCTCCACTTT
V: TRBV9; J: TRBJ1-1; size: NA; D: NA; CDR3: CASSGGGAGTEAFF; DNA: TGTGCCAGCAGCGGCGGAGGGGCGGGCACTGAAGCTTTCTTT
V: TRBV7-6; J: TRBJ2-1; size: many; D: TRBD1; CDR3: CASSSKTGGADNEQFF; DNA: TGTGCCAGCAGCTCCAAGACAGGGGGCGCAGACAATGAGCAGTTCTTC
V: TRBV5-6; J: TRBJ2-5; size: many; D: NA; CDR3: CASSYLDQETQYF; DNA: TGTGCCAGCAGCTACCTCGACCAAGAGACCCAGTACTTC
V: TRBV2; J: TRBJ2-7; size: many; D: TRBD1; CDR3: CASKQGETWEQYF; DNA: TGTGCCAGCAAGCAGGGGGAGACCTGGGAGCAGTACTTC
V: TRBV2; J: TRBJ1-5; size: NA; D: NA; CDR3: CASSEVRSLEPQHF; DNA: TGTGCCAGCAGTGAAGTCAGAAGCCTGGAGCCCCAGCATTTT
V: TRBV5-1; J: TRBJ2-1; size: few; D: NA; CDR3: CASGYSGGPYNEQFF; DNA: TGCGCCAGCGGATACTCGGGGGGCCCCTACAATGAGCAGTTCTTC
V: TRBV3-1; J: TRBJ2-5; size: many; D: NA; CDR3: CASSHLGSRETQYF; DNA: TGTGCCAGCAGCCATCTTGGGTCGCGGGAGACCCAGTACTTC
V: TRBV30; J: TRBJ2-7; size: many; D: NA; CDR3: CAWSVNGREQYF; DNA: TGTGCCTGGAGTGTAAACGGTCGCGAGCAGTACTTC
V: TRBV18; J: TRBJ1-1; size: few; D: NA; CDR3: CASSPARPEGLEAFF; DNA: TGTGCCAGCTCACCAGCGCGACCCGAGGGTCTTGAAGCTTTCTTT
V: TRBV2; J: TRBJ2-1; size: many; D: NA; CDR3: CASSVGGGGAYNEQFF; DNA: TGTGCCAGCAGCGTAGGGGGTGGGGGGGCGTACAATGAGCAGTTCTTC
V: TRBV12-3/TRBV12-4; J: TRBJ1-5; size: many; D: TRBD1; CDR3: CASSLLGGRQPQHF; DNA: TGTGCCAGCAGTTTACTAGGGGGCAGGCAGCCCCAGCATTTT
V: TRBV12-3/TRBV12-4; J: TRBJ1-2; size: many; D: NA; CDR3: CASSSWGSNYGYTF; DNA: TGTGCCAGCTCTTCATGGGGATCCAACTATGGCTACACCTTC
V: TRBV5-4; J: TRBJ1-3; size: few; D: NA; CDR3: CASRPSLSGNTIYF; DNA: TGTGCCAGCAGACCCTCTTTATCTGGAAACACCATATATTTT
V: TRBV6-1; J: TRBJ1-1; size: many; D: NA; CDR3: CASTPGRKNTEAFF; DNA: TGTGCCAGCACTCCGGGACGGAAGAACACTGAAGCTTTCTTT
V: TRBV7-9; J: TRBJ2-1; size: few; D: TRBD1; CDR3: CASSLGTGPNEQFF; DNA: TGTGCCAGCAGCTTGGGGACAGGACCCAATGAGCAGTTCTTC
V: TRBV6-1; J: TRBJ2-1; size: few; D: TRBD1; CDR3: CASSRDREYNEQFF; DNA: TGTGCCAGCAGTAGGGACAGAGAATACAATGAGCAGTTCTTC
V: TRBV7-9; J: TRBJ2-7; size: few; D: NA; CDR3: CASSGKYEQYF; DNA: TGTGCCAGCAGCGGCAAATACGAGCAGTACTTC
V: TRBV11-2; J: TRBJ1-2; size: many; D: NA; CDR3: CASSLVGSNYGYTF; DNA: TGTGCCAGCAGCTTAGTTGGATCTAACTATGGCTACACCTTC
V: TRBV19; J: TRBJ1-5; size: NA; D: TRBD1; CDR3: CASSRDRVSNQPQHF; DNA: TGTGCCAGTAGCCGGGACAGGGTCAGCAATCAGCCCCAGCATTTT